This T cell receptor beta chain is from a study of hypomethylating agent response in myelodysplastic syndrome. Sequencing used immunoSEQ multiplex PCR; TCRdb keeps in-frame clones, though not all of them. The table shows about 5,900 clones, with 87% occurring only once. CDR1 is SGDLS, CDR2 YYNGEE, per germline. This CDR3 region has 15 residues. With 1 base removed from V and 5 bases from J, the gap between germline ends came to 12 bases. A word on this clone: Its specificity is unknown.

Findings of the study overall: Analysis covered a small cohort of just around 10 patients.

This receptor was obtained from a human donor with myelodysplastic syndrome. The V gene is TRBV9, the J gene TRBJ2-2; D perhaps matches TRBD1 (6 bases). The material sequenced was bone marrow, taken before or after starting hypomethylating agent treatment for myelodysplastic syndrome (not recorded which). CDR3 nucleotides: TGTGCCAGCAGCGTAACGCGGCAGGGGACCGGGGAGCTGTTTTTT. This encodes CASSVTRQGTGELFF.